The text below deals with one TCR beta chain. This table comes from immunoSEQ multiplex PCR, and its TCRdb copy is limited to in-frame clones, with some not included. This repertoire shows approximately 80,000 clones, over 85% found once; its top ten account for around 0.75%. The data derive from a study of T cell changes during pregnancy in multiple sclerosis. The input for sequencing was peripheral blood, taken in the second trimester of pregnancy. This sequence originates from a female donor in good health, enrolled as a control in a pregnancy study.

This CDR3 is CASSPGQGNNYGYTF. CDR3 DNA sequence: TGTGCCAGCAGTCCGGGACAGGGGAACAACTATGGCTACACCTTC. This sequence joins TRBV6-5 and TRBJ1-2; the match to TRBD1 covers 10 bases. Per the germline V gene, CDR1 is MNHEY and CDR2 is SVGAGI. The CDR3 has 15 residues. J was trimmed by 2 bases and V by 5 bases; bases with no gene match: 5.